One TCR beta chain is described in this entry. The antigen is not known. The sample is drawn from a study of human thymus T cells. Profiling relied on immunoSEQ multiplex PCR, and the TCRdb table lists in-frame clones only, not all of them. The table has some 120,000 clones, around 94% seen once. Study-wide results and limits: What appeared biased in thymic and blood repertoires was the usage of V and J genes. Thymic TCR repertoires of unrelated people reportedly overlapped highly.

Thymic tissue was derived from resections collected during corrective heart surgery. The TCR originated in a boy younger than two with a congenital heart defect but otherwise immunologically healthy. Sequences were obtained from thymus tissue.

DNA of the CDR3: TGTGCCAGCAGCTTAGAGGGACAGGGCCGAGTAAACTATGGCTACACCTTC. Protein sequence: CASSLEGQGRVNYGYTF. The chain combines TRBV7-2 with TRBJ1-2; 9 bases line up with TRBD1. The CDR3 runs to 17 residues. From germline, CDR1 is SGHTA and CDR2 FQGNSA. V lost 1 base and J lost 2; bases outside the gene matches: 8.